This T cell receptor beta chain came from a study of T cell changes during pregnancy in multiple sclerosis. Profiled with immunoSEQ multiplex PCR; TCRdb holds only in-frame clones, not every one. The sample records about 100,000 clones, 75% to 95% being singletons. The sequence was collected from a female donor with multiple sclerosis, enrolled in a pregnancy study. The sequenced sample was peripheral blood, obtained in the second trimester of pregnancy.

The CDR3 bases are TGTGCCAGTTCAGGACACCCCTTAGCTAACTATGGCTACACCTTC. Amino acids: CASSGHPLANYGYTF. The chain employs TRBV28 and TRBJ1-2; tentatively, D is TRBD1 (5 bases). The CDR3 is made up of 15 amino acids. The germline CDR1 and CDR2 sequences are MDHEN and SYDVKM. V gave up 9 bases and J gave up 0 bases, with 17 bases separating them.